Sequencing of this T cell receptor (beta chain) was carried out in a study of blood T cell repertoires in COVID-19. Study information: The United States, Italy and Spain provided the acute and convalescent COVID-19 samples.

The study recruited people aged roughly 18 to 100 years across some 23 US areas. Profiling relied on immunoSEQ multiplex PCR, and the TCRdb table lists in-frame clones only, not all of them. The sample comprises 300,000 to 400,000 clones, 75% to 90% of which are singletons, and around 4.8% rests with the top ten. The CDR3 has 13 amino acids. The V and J ends lost 7 bases and 4 bases respectively, with 14 bases between them. The germline V gene has CDR1 KGHSH and CDR2 LQKENI. The TCR sequence derives from a man between 60 and 75 years old who had recovered from COVID-19. The sample taken for sequencing was PBMCs or T cells enriched from blood (not recorded which). This chain joins TRBV18 and TRBJ2-7; TRBD1 is a possible D gene (7 bases). CDR3 coding DNA: TGTGCCAGCTTAGGAGGGACAGAGTACGAGCAGTACTTC. This translates into CASLGGTEYEQYF.